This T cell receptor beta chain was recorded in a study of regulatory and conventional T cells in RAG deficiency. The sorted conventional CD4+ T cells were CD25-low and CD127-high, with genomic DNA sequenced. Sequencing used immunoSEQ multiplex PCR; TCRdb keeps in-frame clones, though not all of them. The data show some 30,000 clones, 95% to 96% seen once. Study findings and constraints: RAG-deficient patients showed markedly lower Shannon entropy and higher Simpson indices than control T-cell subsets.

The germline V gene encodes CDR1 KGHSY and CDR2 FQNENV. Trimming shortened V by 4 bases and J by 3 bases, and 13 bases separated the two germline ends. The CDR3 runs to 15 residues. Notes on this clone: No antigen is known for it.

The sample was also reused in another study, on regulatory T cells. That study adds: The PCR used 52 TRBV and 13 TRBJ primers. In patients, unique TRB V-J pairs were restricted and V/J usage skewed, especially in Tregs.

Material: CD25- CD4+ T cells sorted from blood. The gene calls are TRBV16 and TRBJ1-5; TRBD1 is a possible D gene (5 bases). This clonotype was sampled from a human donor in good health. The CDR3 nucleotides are TGTGCCAGCAGCCCCCAAAGACAGAACAATCAGCCCCAGCATTTT. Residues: CASSPQRQNNQPQHF.